The TCR beta chain described here comes from a study of metastatic and nonmetastatic thyroid tumors (TCRdb year 2020). For context, the study as a whole: For patients with malignant and with benign thyroid disease, the researchers compared repertoires between peripheral blood samples and tumor or nodule tissue samples. Study-level results and caveats: TCR beta diversity was reported as significantly higher in malignant tumors than in benign nodules, in both blood and tumor samples.

The CDR3 runs 15 residues from the cysteine to the phenylalanine. Just CDR3 DNA is preserved here, 45 bases in frame from base 1. From the germline V gene (reference sequence), CDR1 is WNHNN and CDR2 is SYGVQD. Trimming at the junction amounts to 2 bases on V and 2 bases on J, and the germline ends lie 10 bases apart. Before undergoing thyroid surgery, none of the patients had been given any kind of treatment. Using T-cell receptor beta sequencing, the study looked back at clinical samples from patients collected from the early 2010s to the late 2010s. Library construction relied on PCR. The instrument was an Illumina HiSeq 4000. High-throughput sequencing was used to profile the TCR beta-chain CDR3 region of every patient. The original methods were these. Drawing on CDR3 differences between clinicopathological groups, the researchers built a classifier meant to tell apart patients with distant-metastatic papillary thyroid cancer. The Shannon index was used to assess repertoire diversity, and the Morisita-Horn index was used to assess tumor-blood repertoire similarity. TCRdb reanalyzed the raw reads on its own, using fastp at Q25 for trimming and MiXCR for clone calling, and kept in-frame beta chains. TCRdb's processing, not the study's, gives the V and J calls here. This sample holds 30,000 to 45,000 clones; less than 25% were observed only once. The biggest ten clones account for 15% of the sample.

This clone was observed a few times. The antigen it binds to is not known. Base qualities are missing; no much larger clone stands one base away. Recombination linked TRBV10-1 to TRBJ1-5; the D gene cannot be named for sure. What was sequenced was blood. The origin of this receptor is a female donor with papillary thyroid cancer or a benign thyroid nodule (not recorded which). Some clones in this sample may be carry-over from other donors' samples. Here is the DNA: TGCGCCAGCAGTGAGGGAAGCGGTCGCAATCAGCCCCAGCATTTT. The encoded protein is CASSEGSGRNQPQHF.